The clone carrying this T cell receptor beta chain turned up a few times. Its specificity is unknown. This specimen includes other DNA sequences encoding the same CDR3. The sample is drawn from a study of cytomegalovirus exposure and HLA in healthy donors. Study observations and caveats: Specificity for CMV antigens was confirmed in vitro for a few of the CMV-associated chains. Relative to the roughly 700-donor mean, N-insertions were reportedly fewer in an Asian-associated ancestry cluster in a later analysis. For TCR beta chains, V- and J-gene trimming was later linked to a missense DCLRE1C variant.

Researchers ran the PCR with 60 Vbeta and 13 Jbeta primers. Only in-frame clones appear in the TCRdb table, and some are missing; sequencing was by immunoSEQ multiplex PCR. Here the sample spans tens of thousands of clones, more than 70% being singletons. The ends lost 6 bases at V and 7 bases at J; junction bases unmatched: 10. The CDR3 sequence is 15 residues long. Germline CDR1 MGHRA, CDR2 YSYEKL. The rearrangement joins TRBV4-1 to TRBJ2-1; 9 nucleotides agree with TRBD2. Sequenced input: PBMCs. This receptor was taken from a middle-aged woman in good health and CMV-seropositive. For the CDR3, the DNA is TGCGCCAGCAGACAGGGGCTAGCGGGGAGTAATGAGCAGTTCTTC. This codes for CASRQGLAGSNEQFF.